These 17 T cell receptor beta chains originate from one sample sequenced in a study of T cell responses to AZD1222 COVID-19 vaccine. Repertoires were generated with immunoSEQ multiplex PCR, while TCRdb's copy carries only in-frame clones and drops some. The table lists tens of thousands of clones, about 85% of them singletons. This material consisted of peripheral blood, taken on day 0 of AZD1222 vaccination. The source of these receptors is an adult in good health.

This chain uses TRBV18 with TRBJ2-2, with TRBD2 matching over 9 bases. The germline gives CDR1 KGHSH, CDR2 LQKENI. The V gene end was trimmed by 6 bases and the J gene end by 2 bases; junction bases not matched to a gene: 4. This CDR3 contains 15 residues. CDR3 nucleotides: TGTGCCAGCTCCCCGACTAGCGGCAACACCGGGGAGCTGTTTTTT. Its translation is CASSPTSGNTGELFF.

This chain uses TRBV19 with TRBJ1-1, with D tentatively TRBD1 (5 bases). The V end was cut by 8 bases, the J end by 3 bases, with 16 bases between. The CDR3 is made up of 14 amino acids. Germline V lookup: CDR1 LNHDA, CDR2 SQIVND (reference sequence). The CDR3 region has the DNA TGTGCCAGTCTGGGTAAACGGGACCACACTGAAGCTTTCTTT. This sequence encodes CASLGKRDHTEAFF.

V is TRBV25-1 and J is TRBJ1-5; maybe TRBD1 (6 bases). V lost 8 bases, J lost 4 bases, and 15 bases lay in between. Per the germline V gene, CDR1 is MGHDK and CDR2 is SYGVNS. This CDR3 has 14 residues. Written as DNA, the CDR3 is TGTGCCAGCTCCGATCCAGGGGCGAATCAGCCCCAGCATTTT. Protein product: CASSDPGANQPQHF.

This rearrangement joins TRBV5-6 to TRBJ1-5; D unresolved. Germline V gene lookup returns CDR1 SGHDT and CDR2 YYEEEE. The CDR3 consists of 13 residues. V was trimmed by 6 bases and J by 9 bases, leaving 16 bases between them. The CDR3 DNA sequence: TGTGCCAGCACCCGATTTGGAACGCGGCCCCAGCATTTT. Translating gives CASTRFGTRPQHF. Filled out from reference TRBV5-6 and TRBJ1-5, the complete variable domain reads DAGVTQSPTHLIKTRGQQVTLRCSPKSGHDTVSWYQQALGQGPQFIFQYYEEEERQRGNFPDRFSGHQFPNYSSELNVNALLLGDSALYLCASTRFGTRPQHFGDGTRLSIL.

Regarding this clone: One junction end does not reproduce the germline sequence, and a read error may be involved. The chain recombines TRBV7-8 with TRBJ1-2, with 7 bases that match TRBD1. Looked up from germline, CDR1 is SGHVS and CDR2 is FQNEAQ. The CDR3 sequence is 13 residues long. CDR3 DNA sequence: TGTGCCAGCAGTTTAGACAGGGTATCCGGCTACACCTTC. Residues: CASSLDRVSGYTF.

This clone has a single count. The V and J genes are TRBV5-1 and TRBJ2-5; perhaps D is TRBD1 or TRBD2 (6 bases each). With 3 bases removed from V and 5 bases from J, the gap between germline ends came to 14 bases. The CDR3 covers 14 residues. Germline CDR1 is SGHRS and CDR2 is YFSETQ. The CDR3 loop is CASSSPGARETQYF. In nucleotides, the CDR3 is TGCGCCAGCAGCTCACCGGGGGCGCGGGAGACCCAGTACTTC.

This clone appeared once. This rearrangement joins TRBV30 to TRBJ1-4; no clear D gene. This CDR3 spans 16 amino acids. V lost 0 bases to trimming and J lost 0 bases, with 11 bases between them. Per the germline V gene, CDR1 is GTSNPN and CDR2 is SVGIG (reference sequence). The CDR3 DNA sequence: TGTGCCTGGAGTGTAAGTGGGCCTGCAACTAATGAAAAACTGTTTTTT. Its translation is CAWSVSGPATNEKLFF.

This sequence joins TRBV6-1 and TRBJ2-7; 11 bases are shared with TRBD2. CDR3 length: 15 amino acids. After removal of 0 bases from V and 6 bases from J, the junction contained 4 bases not matched to a gene. CDR1 is MNHNS, CDR2 SASEGT, per germline. The CDR3 nucleotides read TGTGCCAGCAGTGAAGCCCTAGCGGGAGGTAGCGAGCAGTACTTC. It encodes CASSEALAGGSEQYF.

The chain recombines TRBV9 with TRBJ1-2, with TRBD1 matching 9 bases. With 4 bases clipped from V and 0 bases from J, the junction kept 10 bases outside the gene matches. There are 17 residues in the CDR3. Germline V gene lookup returns CDR1 SGDLS and CDR2 YYNGEE. CDR3 nucleotides: TGTGCCAGCAGCCCCTGGACAGGGGCCCAATCTAACTATGGCTACACCTTC. Its protein is CASSPWTGAQSNYGYTF.

The chain uses TRBV5-1 and TRBJ2-1; TRBD2 matches 7 bases. After removal of 4 bases from V and 3 bases from J, the junction contained 7 bases not matched to a gene. The CDR3 totals 15 residues. The germline CDR1 and CDR2 sequences are SGHRS and YFSETQ. The CDR3 here is CASSAEASGYNEQFF. In DNA form, the CDR3 reads TGCGCCAGCAGCGCCGAGGCTAGCGGCTACAATGAGCAGTTCTTC.

CDR3 residues: CASRIFRTLFF. DNA of the CDR3: TGTGCCAGCAGGATTTTTCGGACCCTGTTTTTT. The genes are TRBV28 and TRBJ1-4; D is undetermined. CDR1 and CDR2 (germline): MDHEN, SYDVKM. Trimming pared 6 bases from V and 14 bases from J, leaving 13 bases between. The CDR3 is made up of 11 amino acids.

The J gene is TRBJ2-1, the V gene TRBV24-1; D is unresolved. Trimming removed 6 bases from V and 7 bases from J, with 12 bases in between. Germline V CDR1 and CDR2: KGHDR, SFDVKD. There are 13 residues in the CDR3. The CDR3 nucleotides read TGTGCCACCAGTCCCCTTATAGGGAATGAGCAGTTCTTC. Translating gives CATSPLIGNEQFF.

The chain joins TRBV19 to TRBJ2-7; 7 bases line up with TRBD2. This CDR3 region has 16 residues. Trimming at V came to 4 bases and at J to 3 bases, leaving 12 bases not matched to a gene. Germline CDR1 is LNHDA and CDR2 is SQIVND (reference sequence). CDR3 nucleotide sequence: TGTGCCAGTAGTAAAGCGGAAGGGGAGGGGTTCTACGAGCAGTACTTC. Its protein is CASSKAEGEGFYEQYF.

The chain recombines TRBV5-5 with TRBJ2-5, with TRBD1 as a possible D gene (5 bases). CDR3 length: 13 residues. The V end lost 4 bases, the J end lost 0 bases, and 7 bases lay between the germline ends. Germline V lookup: CDR1 SGHKS, CDR2 YYEKEE (reference sequence). CDR3 nucleotide sequence: TGTGCCAGCAGCCCAGGGTACCAAGAGACCCAGTACTTC. Translated, it gives CASSPGYQETQYF.

The chain has TRBV6-5 and TRBJ1-2, with D possibly matching TRBD1 (6 bases). Trimming stripped 6 bases from V and 1 base from J, with 12 bases between. CDR3 length: 14 residues. Per the germline V gene, CDR1 is MNHEY and CDR2 is SVGAGI. CDR3 residues: CASRGGQNNYGYTF. CDR3 bases: TGTGCCAGCAGGGGAGGACAGAATAACTATGGCTACACCTTC.

J is TRBJ1-2 and V is TRBV6-1; TRBD1 is a possible D gene (5 bases). Between the trimmed V and J ends, which lost 1 base and 3 bases, there was a span of 9 bases. The germline gives CDR1 MNHNS, CDR2 SASEGT. The CDR3 loop spans 14 amino acids. The chain's CDR3 is CASSEGGTDYGYTF. The CDR3 DNA follows: TGTGCCAGCAGTGAAGGAGGGACGGACTATGGCTACACCTTC.

The chain uses TRBV6-5 and TRBJ2-5; D is uncertain. CDR1 MNHEY and CDR2 SVGAGI come from the germline V gene. This CDR3 contains 10 residues. The V and J ends lost 8 bases and 5 bases respectively, with 6 bases between them. The CDR3 region is CASSRETQYF. The CDR3 nucleotides read TGTGCCAGCTCTCGGGAGACCCAGTACTTC.